The T cell receptor (beta chain) under discussion was sequenced for a study of blood T cell repertoires in COVID-19 (dated by TCRdb to about 2020). Regarding the study in general: Collaborator samples came from the United States, Italy and Spain and covered acute and convalescent phases of COVID-19. The material from the prospective study consisted of cDNA or gDNA derived from T cells, B-cell-depleted T cells, or PBMCs. Subjects who had been exposed to COVID-19, were actively infected with it, or had recovered from it provided the deeply sampled blood TCRbeta repertoires that made up the dataset. The repertoires were released in a freely available public database meant as a resource for research on the immune response to SARS-CoV-2. Samples were obtained from the ongoing ImmuneRACE study (first 160 participants) and from about 1,300 subjects provided by 6 global collaborators. Sample metadata almost always included a de-identified subject ID, COVID-19 status, age in years and sex. HLA class I and class II types, where available, came from metadata supplied by the sample provider rather than from assay-based typing.

To note about this clone: Which antigen it targets is not known. The junction departs from germline at one end; a sequencing error may be responsible.

TCRbeta CDR3 regions were amplified from genomic DNA by means of the immunoSEQ Assay, a bias-controlled multiplex PCR. In the source study's methods: Within the assay, amplification of reference gene primers was used to estimate how many nucleated cells each sample contained. To quantify the absolute abundance of each unique TCRbeta CDR3 rearrangement, sequence reads were collapsed and filtered. Productive Simpson clonality was computed per sample as the square root of Simpson's diversity index over productive rearrangements. This is the immuneACCESS table as TCRdb keeps it, with only in-frame sequences that have V and J called. A part of the clones is gone; compared with another copy, unresolved V genes explain less than half, and the rest is unexplained. The V and J calls and clone size are taken from that table; D and trimming were inferred from the DNA. The sample table lists some 290,000 clones, approximately 80% of them with a count of one. The ten largest clones add up to around 3.2% of the sample.

Via the germline V gene (reference sequence), CDR1 is DFQATT and CDR2 SNEGSKA. CDR3 length: 11 amino acids, cysteine to phenylalanine. Only the CDR3 region is kept as DNA, spanning 33 bases read in frame from base 1. The collaborating institutions used their own protocols to collect whole blood in K2EDTA tubes. For TCRbeta analysis, collaborator samples were shipped as frozen whole blood, as isolated PBMCs, or as DNA extracted from either sample type. Broad study findings and their caveats: The quantity of clinical and demographic metadata differed by source and by participant and was supplied without curation.

This clonotype originated in a woman aged 55-69 years with active or convalescent COVID-19. Sequencing was done on a sample of peripheral blood. The chain uses TRBV20-1 and TRBJ1-2; the D segment could be TRBD1, given 5 matching bases. The CDR3 reads CSAKTGQGLGF. The DNA sequence is as follows: TGCAGTGCTAAGACCGGTCAGGGATTGGGCTTC.